These 17 T cell receptor beta chains came from one sample sequenced in a study of CXCR3-negative and CXCR3-positive naive CD8 T cells. Antigen specificity for these receptors is unknown. Findings and caveats of the study: The study found more hydrophobic TRB CDR3s in CXCR3-positive naive cells than in CXCR3-negative naive cells.

The authors made the TRB cDNA libraries by 5' RACE using UMI labels. For each CDR3 protein, TCRdb gives one entry from its re-call of the 5' RACE reads, without DNA. The sample data list 150,000 to 170,000 distinct CDR3 sequences. Sequenced: naive CXCR3+ CD8+ T cells from blood. The subset was: CD45RO-CCR7+CD27+CD95- naive CD8+ T cells expressing CXCR3 (TNR3+). The receptors derive from a human donor in good health. Some clones in this sample may be carry-over from other donors' samples.

This chain connects TRBV11-3 to TRBJ2-1; TCRdb calls TRBD2, which cannot be checked without DNA. Germline-derived CDR1 and CDR2 are SGHNT and YENEEA. This CDR3 has 19 amino acids. The CDR3 spells CASSSPRGTSGTPGNEQFF.

CDR3 in amino acids: CATSPGPSSYNEQFF. This rearrangement joins TRBV2 to TRBJ2-1; checking the TCRdb D call of TRBD1 is not possible without DNA. Germline lookup yields CDR1 SNHLY and CDR2 FYNNEI. CDR3 length: 15 amino acids. Supplemented by reference TRBV2 and TRBJ2-1, the full variable domain reads EPEVTQTPSHQVTQMGQEVILRCVPISNHLYFYWYRQILGQKVEFLVSFYNNEISEKSEIFDDQFSVERPDGSNFTLKIRSTKLEDSAMYFCATSPGPSSYNEQFFGPGTRLTVL.

J is TRBJ2-6 and V is TRBV4-1; no DNA is available, so the TRBD2 call from TCRdb remains unchecked. The CDR3 has 18 residues. Germline values: CDR1 MGHRA, CDR2 YSYEKL. The CDR3: CASSQGRTGSSGANVLTF.

The chain carries TRBV7-3 and TRBJ2-2. This CDR3 contains 17 residues. Germline CDR1 is SGHTA and CDR2 is FQGTGA. The CDR3: CASSYLESHIHTGELFF.

The V and J genes are TRBV10-2 and TRBJ2-6; the TCRdb call, TRBD2, lacks DNA for checking. CDR1 and CDR2 (germline): WSHSY, SAAADI. This CDR3 comprises 17 residues. CDR3 sequence: CASSETRLDSGANVLTF.

This chain connects TRBV27 to TRBJ1-5. Per the germline V gene, CDR1 is MNHEY and CDR2 is SMNVEV (reference sequence). The CDR3 extends over 14 amino acids. The CDR3 spells CASSLRGGGQPQHF.

This chain uses TRBV29-1 with TRBJ2-7. This CDR3 is built from 11 residues. CDR1 is SQVTM, CDR2 ANQGSEA, per germline. The CDR3 loop reads CSVGRGYEQYF.

V is TRBV7-9 and J is TRBJ2-2. This CDR3 contains 13 residues. CDR1 is SEHNR, CDR2 FQNEAQ, per germline (reference sequence). CDR3 amino acids: CASFDLHTGELFF.

The V call is TRBV5-1, the J call TRBJ2-7. Germline assignment: CDR1 SGHRS and CDR2 YFSETQ. CDR3 length: 15 amino acids. The CDR3 is CASSLESSASYEQYF.

V and J are TRBV28 and TRBJ2-1; TCRdb outputs TRBD2, but without DNA this stays unchecked. The length of the CDR3 is 17 residues. The germline V gene encodes CDR1 MDHEN and CDR2 SYDVKM. The CDR3 reads CASSLGPSGTSYNEQFF.

CDR3 region: CSARGMGYNEQFF. The rearrangement links TRBV20-1 to TRBJ2-1. Germline V gene lookup returns CDR1 DFQATT and CDR2 SNEGSKA (reference sequence). This CDR3 spans 13 amino acids.

This chain uses TRBV19 with TRBJ2-7; TCRdb calls TRBD2, which cannot be checked without DNA. This CDR3 has 15 residues. The germline CDR1 and CDR2 sequences are LNHDA and SQIVND (reference sequence). The CDR3: CASSIYSGSSYEQYF.

V is TRBV10-3 and J is TRBJ2-1; without DNA, the TCRdb call of TRBD1 cannot be checked. Germline loops: CDR1 ENHRY, CDR2 SYGVKD. CDR3 length: 14 amino acids. The CDR3 reads CAISPDISYNEQFF.

The gene calls are TRBV3-1 and TRBJ2-3; TCRdb lists TRBD2, though no DNA is available to test this call. This CDR3 has 18 residues. Germline CDR1 LGHDT, CDR2 YNNKEL (reference sequence). The CDR3 sequence is CASSQGLAGGPSTDTQYF.

The chain combines TRBV5-6 with TRBJ2-7. There are 14 residues in the CDR3. Germline lookup yields CDR1 SGHDT and CDR2 YYEEEE. The CDR3 is CASSLVWVNYEQYF.

This chain joins TRBV4-2 and TRBJ2-1; TCRdb picks TRBD2, but there is no DNA to check that call. Germline V gives CDR1 LGHNA, CDR2 YNFKEQ. There are 17 residues in the CDR3. The chain's CDR3 is CASSLGLAAVPYNEQFF.

The V call is TRBV10-3, the J call TRBJ2-4; TCRdb outputs TRBD1, but without DNA this stays unchecked. The germline gives CDR1 ENHRY, CDR2 SYGVKD. The CDR3 runs 13 residues. CDR3 sequence reads: CAISEDRNHIQYF.